This TCR beta chain was captured in a study of T cell clonotyping in hematopoietic cell transplantation. This clone came up a few times. The table came from immunoSEQ multiplex PCR; TCRdb's copy has only in-frame clones and leaves some out. This sample yields roughly 9,300 clones, of which roughly 80% are seen a single time; 50% to 65% belongs to the top ten. The V gene's germline CDR1 is SEHNR and CDR2 FQNEAQ (reference sequence). V dropped 6 bases and J dropped 2 bases, with 17 bases sitting between them. The CDR3 contains 17 residues. Specimen: PBMCs, collected at the time of graft-versus-host disease after allogeneic stem cell transplant. The TCR comes from a male patient between 60 and 69 years old who had an allogeneic stem cell transplant from an unrelated donor, so the T cells may come from the graft donor. Some clones in this sample may be carry-over from other donors' samples. The chain is built from TRBV7-9 and TRBJ1-6, with unresolved D. CDR3 DNA: TGTGCCAGCAGAAATCACTCATCGGCTGCCTATAATTCACCCCTCCACTTT. Translated: CASRNHSSAAYNSPLHF.